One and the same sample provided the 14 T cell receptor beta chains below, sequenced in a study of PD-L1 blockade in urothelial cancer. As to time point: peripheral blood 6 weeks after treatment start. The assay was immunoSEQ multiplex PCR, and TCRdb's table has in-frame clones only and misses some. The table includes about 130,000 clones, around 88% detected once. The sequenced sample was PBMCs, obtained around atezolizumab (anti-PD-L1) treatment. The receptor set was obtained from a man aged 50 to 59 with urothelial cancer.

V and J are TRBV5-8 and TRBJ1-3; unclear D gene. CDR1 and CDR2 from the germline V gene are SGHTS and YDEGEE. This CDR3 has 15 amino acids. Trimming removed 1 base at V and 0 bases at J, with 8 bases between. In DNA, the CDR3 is TGTGCCAGCAGCTTGCAAGTCAGCTCTGGAAACACCATATATTTT. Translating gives CASSLQVSSGNTIYF.

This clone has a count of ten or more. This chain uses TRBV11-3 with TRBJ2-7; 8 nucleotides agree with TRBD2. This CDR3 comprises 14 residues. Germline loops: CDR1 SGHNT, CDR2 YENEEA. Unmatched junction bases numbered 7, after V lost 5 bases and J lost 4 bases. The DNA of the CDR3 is TGTGCCAGCAGCCCCGGGGGGGCGCTTTACGAGCAGTACTTC. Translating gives CASSPGGALYEQYF.

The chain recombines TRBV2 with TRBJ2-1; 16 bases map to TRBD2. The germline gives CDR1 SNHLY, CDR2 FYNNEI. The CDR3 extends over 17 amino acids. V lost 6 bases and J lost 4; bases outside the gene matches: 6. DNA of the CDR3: TGTGCCAGCAGCCTCGGGACTAGCGGGAGGGGGTACAATGAGCAGTTCTTC. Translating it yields CASSLGTSGRGYNEQFF.

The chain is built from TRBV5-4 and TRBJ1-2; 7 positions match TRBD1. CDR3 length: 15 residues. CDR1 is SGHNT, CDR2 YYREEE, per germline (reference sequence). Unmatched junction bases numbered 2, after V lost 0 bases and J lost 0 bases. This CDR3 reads CASSLAGQPNYGYTF. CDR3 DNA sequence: TGTGCCAGCAGCTTGGCGGGACAGCCTAACTATGGCTACACCTTC.

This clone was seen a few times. The DNA for the CDR3 is TGTGCCAGCAGGTCGAGCGGGAGAAGAACAGATACGCAGTATTTT. Its translation is CASRSSGRRTDTQYF. The J gene is TRBJ2-3, the V gene TRBV7-9; the match to TRBD2 covers 8 bases. With 6 bases clipped from V and 3 bases from J, the junction kept 8 bases outside the gene matches. Germline V gives CDR1 SEHNR, CDR2 FQNEAQ (reference sequence). CDR3 size: 15 residues. Filled out from reference TRBV7-9 and TRBJ2-3, the complete variable domain reads DTGVSQNPRHKITKRGQNVTFRCDPISEHNRLYWYRQTLGQGPEFLTYFQNEAQLEKSRLLSDRFSAERPKGSFSTLEIQRTEQGDSAMYLCASRSSGRRTDTQYFGPGTRLTVL.

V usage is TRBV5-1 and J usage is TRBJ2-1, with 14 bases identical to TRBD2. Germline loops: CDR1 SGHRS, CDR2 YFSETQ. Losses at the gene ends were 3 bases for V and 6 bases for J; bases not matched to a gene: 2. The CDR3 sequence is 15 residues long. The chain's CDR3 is CASSSGLAGANEQFF. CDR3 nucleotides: TGCGCCAGCAGCTCGGGACTAGCGGGAGCCAATGAGCAGTTCTTC.

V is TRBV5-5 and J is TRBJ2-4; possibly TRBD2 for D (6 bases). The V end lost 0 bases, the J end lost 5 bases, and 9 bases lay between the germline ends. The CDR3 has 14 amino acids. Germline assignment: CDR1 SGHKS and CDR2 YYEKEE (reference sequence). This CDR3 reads CASSLAGGENIQYF. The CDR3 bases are TGTGCCAGCAGCTTGGCCGGAGGGGAAAACATTCAGTACTTC. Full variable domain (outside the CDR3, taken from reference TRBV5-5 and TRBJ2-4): DAGVTQSPTHLIKTRGQQVTLRCSPISGHKSVSWYQQVLGQGPQFIFQYYEKEERGRGNFPDRFSARQFPNYSSELNVNALLLGDSALYLCASSLAGGENIQYFGAGTRLSVL.

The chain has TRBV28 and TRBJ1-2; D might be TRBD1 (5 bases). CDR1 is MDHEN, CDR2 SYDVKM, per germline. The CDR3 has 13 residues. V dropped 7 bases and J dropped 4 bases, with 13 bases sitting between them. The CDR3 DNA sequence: TGTGCCAGCACCGACGAGACAGCCTATGGCTACACCTTC. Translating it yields CASTDETAYGYTF.

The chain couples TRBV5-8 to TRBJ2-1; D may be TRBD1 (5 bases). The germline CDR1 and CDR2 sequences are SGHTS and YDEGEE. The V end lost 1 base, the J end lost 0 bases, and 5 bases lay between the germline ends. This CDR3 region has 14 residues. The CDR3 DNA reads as TGTGCCAGCAGCTTGCAGGGCTCCTACAATGAGCAGTTCTTC. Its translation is CASSLQGSYNEQFF.

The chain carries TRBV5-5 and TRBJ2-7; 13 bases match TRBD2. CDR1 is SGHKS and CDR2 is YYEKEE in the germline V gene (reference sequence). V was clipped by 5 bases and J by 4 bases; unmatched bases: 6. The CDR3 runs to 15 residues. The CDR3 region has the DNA TGTGCCAGCAGTTCGACTAGCGGGAGGACGTACGAGCAGTACTTC. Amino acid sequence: CASSSTSGRTYEQYF.

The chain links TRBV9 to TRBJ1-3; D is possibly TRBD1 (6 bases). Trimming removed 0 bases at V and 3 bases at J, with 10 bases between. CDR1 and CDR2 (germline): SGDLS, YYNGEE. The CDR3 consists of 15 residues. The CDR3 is CASSVGQGLGNTIYF. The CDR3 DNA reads TGTGCCAGCAGCGTAGGCCAGGGGCTTGGAAACACCATATATTTT.

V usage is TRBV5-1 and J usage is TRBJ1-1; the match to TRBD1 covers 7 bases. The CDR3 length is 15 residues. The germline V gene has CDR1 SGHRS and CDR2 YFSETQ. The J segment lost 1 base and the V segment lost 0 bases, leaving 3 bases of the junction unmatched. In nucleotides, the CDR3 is TGCGCCAGCAGCTTGGGCGGACAGGAGAACACTGAAGCTTTCTTT. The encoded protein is CASSLGGQENTEAFF.

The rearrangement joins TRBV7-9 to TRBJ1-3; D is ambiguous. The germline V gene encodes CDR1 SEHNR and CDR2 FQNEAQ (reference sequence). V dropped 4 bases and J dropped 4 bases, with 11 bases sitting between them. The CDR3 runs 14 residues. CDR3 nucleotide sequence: TGTGCCAGCAGCTCCGTGGACTCCGGAAACACCATATATTTT. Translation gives CASSSVDSGNTIYF.

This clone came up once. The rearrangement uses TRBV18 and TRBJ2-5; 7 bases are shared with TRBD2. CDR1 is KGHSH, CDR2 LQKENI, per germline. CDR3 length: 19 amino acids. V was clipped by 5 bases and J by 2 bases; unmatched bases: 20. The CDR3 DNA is TGTGCCAGCTCATCCCGGGCGGCTAGCGGCCAAACGAGGCAAGAGACCCAGTACTTC. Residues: CASSSRAASGQTRQETQYF.